Listed below are T cell receptor beta chains from one sample, sequenced in a study of cytomegalovirus exposure and HLA in healthy donors. Measured with immunoSEQ multiplex PCR; TCRdb has only the in-frame clones, and not every one. This table has roughly 70,000 clones, 75% to 90% appearing once. The material sequenced was PBMCs. Receptor source: a woman between 25 and 40 years old in good health and CMV-seropositive. The CDR3 runs from the conserved cysteine through the conserved F or W. A D gene is named only where the DNA matches it firmly. Size tells how often a clone was seen (once, few, many) or the class of an expanded clone, and some rows leave it out.

>.|TRBJ1-5|TRBV27|.
CASRDSSNQPQHF
TGTGCCAGCAGGGACAGTTCTAATCAGCCCCAGCATTTT
>.|TRBJ2-7|TRBV9|.
CASSANTATGIYEQCF
TGTGCCAGCAGCGCCAATACGGCCACAGGCATCTACGAGCAGTGCTTC
>.|TRBJ2-3|TRBV10-1|.
CASSAQLDTQYF
TGCGCCAGCAGTGCACAGTTAGATACGCAGTATTTT
>.|TRBJ2-1|TRBV15|.
CATSRGTTPRSYNEQFF
TGTGCCACCAGCAGAGGGACTACGCCTAGGTCCTACAATGAGCAGTTCTTC
>.|TRBJ1-1|TRBV27|.
CASSSLLNTEAFF
TGTGCCAGCAGCTCCCTACTGAACACTGAAGCTTTCTTT
>.|TRBJ2-5|TRBV5-4|.
CASRSTSGAQETQYF
TGTGCCAGCAGGTCTACCTCAGGGGCTCAAGAGACCCAGTACTTC
>.|TRBJ2-3|TRBV7-9|.
CASSLEGRELEDTQYF
TGTGCCAGCAGCTTAGAAGGTCGGGAATTGGAAGATACGCAGTATTTT
>.|TRBJ2-6|TRBV18|TRBD1
CASSPPRQGATGANVLTF
TGTGCCAGCTCACCACCGAGGCAGGGGGCCACTGGGGCCAACGTCCTGACTTTC
>few|TRBJ2-1|TRBV11-2|.
CASSLALDGGREQFF
TGTGCCAGCAGCTTAGCACTAGACGGTGGTAGGGAGCAGTTCTTC
>.|TRBJ1-4|TRBV7-9|.
CASSPPGSEKLFF
TGTGCCAGCAGCCCACCGGGGAGTGAAAAACTGTTTTTT
>few|TRBJ2-1|TRBV21-1|.
CASRGLAGGANEQFF
TGTGCCAGCAGGGGACTAGCGGGAGGCGCCAATGAGCAGTTCTTC
>.|TRBJ2-1|TRBV4-1|.
CASSPEWSSYNEQFF
TGCGCCAGCAGCCCCGAGTGGAGCTCCTACAATGAGCAGTTCTTC
>.|TRBJ2-3|TRBV25-1|.
CASSESVLTTDTQYF
TGTGCCAGCAGTGAAAGCGTCCTTACCACAGATACGCAGTATTTT
>.|TRBJ1-5|TRBV19|.
CASSMYSGANNQPQHF
TGTGCCAGTAGTATGTATAGTGGAGCCAACAATCAGCCCCAGCATTTT
>.|TRBJ2-1|TRBV5-4|TRBD2
CASGLAGGRNEQFF
TGTGCCAGCGGCCTAGCGGGAGGCAGGAATGAGCAGTTCTTC
>.|TRBJ2-2|TRBV4-1|.
CASSQVLAENTGELFF
TGCGCCAGCAGCCAAGTACTGGCGGAGAACACCGGGGAGCTGTTTTTT
>.|TRBJ2-7|TRBV5-1|TRBD2
CASSLVGSGSLSSYEQYF
TGCGCCAGCAGCTTGGTCGGTAGCGGGAGTCTAAGCTCCTACGAGCAGTACTTC
>.|TRBJ2-7|TRBV7-3|.
CASSLTPGHEQYF
TGTGCCAGCAGCTTAACCCCAGGGCACGAGCAGTACTTC
>few|TRBJ1-2|TRBV5-1|TRBD1
CASSFVTGGFDYGYTF
TGCGCCAGCAGCTTTGTTACAGGGGGCTTTGACTATGGCTACACCTTC
>few|TRBJ2-1|TRBV4-1|TRBD1
CASSQSTGDSYNEQFF
TGCGCCAGCAGCCAATCGACAGGGGACTCCTACAATGAGCAGTTCTTC
>.|TRBJ2-5|TRBV5-1|TRBD1
CASSSGTAKETQYF
TGCGCCAGCAGCTCCGGGACAGCAAAAGAGACCCAGTACTTC
>.|TRBJ2-1|TRBV7-9|TRBD1
CASSFPGQGAREQFF
TGTGCCAGCAGCTTTCCGGGACAGGGGGCGCGTGAGCAGTTCTTC